The T cell receptor (beta chain) described here comes from a study of blood T cells in healthy people across ages. The CDR3 spans 11 residues. V lost 8 bases and J lost 2, with 6 bases in between. The authors ran a second PCR of about 6 to 12 cycles using a sample-barcoded 5' primer and a J-beta primer mix. One entry per CDR3 protein results from TCRdb running MiXCR on the 5' RACE reads. The sample lists over a million distinct CDR3 sequences, approximately 42% occurring once. This clonotype showed up just a few times. This chain uses TRBV12-3 or TRBV12-4 with TRBJ2-5, with a tentative D call TRBD1 (5 bases). This TCR was sampled from a woman under 30 in good health. Sequencing was done on a sample of blood. In DNA form, the CDR3 reads TGTGCCAGCCAGGGTCAAGAGACCCAGTACTTC. Residues: CASQGQETQYF.